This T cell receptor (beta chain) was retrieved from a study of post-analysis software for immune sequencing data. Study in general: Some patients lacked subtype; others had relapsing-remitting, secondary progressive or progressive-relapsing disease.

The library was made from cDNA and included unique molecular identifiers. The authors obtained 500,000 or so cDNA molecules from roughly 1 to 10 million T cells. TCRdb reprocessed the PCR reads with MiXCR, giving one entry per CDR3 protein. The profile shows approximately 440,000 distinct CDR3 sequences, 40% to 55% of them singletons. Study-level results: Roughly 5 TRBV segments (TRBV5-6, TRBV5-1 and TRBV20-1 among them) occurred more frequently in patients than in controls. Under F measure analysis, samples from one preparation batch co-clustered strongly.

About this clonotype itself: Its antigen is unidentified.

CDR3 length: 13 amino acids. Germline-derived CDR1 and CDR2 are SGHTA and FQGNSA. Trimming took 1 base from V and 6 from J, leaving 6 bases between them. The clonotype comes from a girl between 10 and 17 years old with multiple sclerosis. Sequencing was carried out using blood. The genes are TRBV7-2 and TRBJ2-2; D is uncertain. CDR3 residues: CASSLDWAGELFF. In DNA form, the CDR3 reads TGTGCCAGCAGCTTAGATTGGGCCGGGGAGCTGTTTTTT. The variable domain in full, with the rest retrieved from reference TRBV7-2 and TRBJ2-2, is GAGVSQSPSNKVTEKGKDVELRCDPISGHTALYWYRQSLGQGLEFLIYFQGNSAPDKSGLPSDRFSAERTGGSVSTLTIQRTQQEDSAVYLCASSLDWAGELFFGEGSRLTVL.